This note documents a single TCR beta chain sequence. The data belong to a study of patients and donors after allogeneic stem cell transplantation. V dropped 3 bases and J dropped 1 base, with 12 bases sitting between them. There are 15 residues in the CDR3. TCRdb independently ran MiXCR on the RT-PCR reads; one entry per CDR3 protein. This sample has some 90,000 distinct CDR3 sequences, with 48% found just once. Material for sequencing was blood, either unsorted or a sorted T cell fraction (not recorded which). This clonotype was obtained from a human donor who was either an allogeneic HSCT recipient or a stem cell or donor lymphocyte infusion donor (not recorded which). It is not recorded whose cells these are; they may come from a transplant donor. V is TRBV12-3 or TRBV12-4 and J is TRBJ1-2; perhaps TRBD1 as D (5 bases). For the CDR3, the DNA is TGTGCCAGCAGTTTGGGGCCAAAAATTAACTATGGCTACACCTTC. Translating gives CASSLGPKINYGYTF.